These 31 T cell receptor beta chains originate from one sample sequenced in a study of cytomegalovirus exposure and HLA in healthy donors. PCR employed 60 Vbeta and 13 Jbeta primers. Assay used: immunoSEQ multiplex PCR; TCRdb lists only in-frame clones, some missing. The table lists 200,000 to 250,000 clones, 82% of them singletons, with over 5% in the top ten. The specimen was PBMCs. These TCRs come from a woman in her thirties or forties in good health and CMV-seropositive.

The chain is built from TRBV5-6 and TRBJ2-1; D is uncertain. Trimming shortened V by 0 bases and J by 4 bases, and 11 bases separated the two germline ends. Germline assignment: CDR1 SGHDT and CDR2 YYEEEE. The CDR3 is made up of 15 amino acids. DNA for the CDR3: TGTGCCAGCAGCTTGGAAAAACGGTTGTACAATGAGCAGTTCTTC. It specifies CASSLEKRLYNEQFF.

The chain is built from TRBV30 and TRBJ2-7; 7 bases are a match to TRBD1. The J segment lost 4 bases and the V segment lost 0 bases, leaving 9 bases of the junction unmatched. Germline loops: CDR1 GTSNPN, CDR2 SVGIG (reference sequence). The CDR3 spans 15 residues. The CDR3 loop reads CAWSVLGAGGYEQYF. CDR3 bases: TGTGCCTGGAGTGTACTGGGGGCAGGGGGTTACGAGCAGTACTTC.

V usage is TRBV19 and J usage is TRBJ2-3, with 11 bases matching TRBD2. The germline CDR1 and CDR2 sequences are LNHDA and SQIVND (reference sequence). CDR3 length: 16 residues. V shed 8 bases, J shed 2 bases, and the junction held 9 bases outside the gene matches. The DNA of the CDR3 is TGTGCCAGTCATGTAGCGGGAGGGCCCGACACAGATACGCAGTATTTT. This gives the protein CASHVAGGPDTDTQYF.

The rearrangement uses TRBV7-2 and TRBJ1-2; the match to TRBD1 covers 7 bases. CDR1 and CDR2 (germline): SGHTA, FQGNSA. This CDR3 has 15 amino acids. The V and J ends lost 1 base and 7 bases, in that order; junction bases with no gene match: 9. The CDR3 region is CASSLGTGVWRGYTF. The CDR3, as DNA: TGTGCCAGCAGCTTAGGTACAGGGGTTTGGCGTGGCTACACCTTC.

For the CDR3, the DNA is TGTGCCAGTAGGGGGGGCGGAAACACCATATATTTT. Encoded protein: CASRGGGNTIYF. The V and J genes are TRBV27 and TRBJ1-3; the D gene is possibly TRBD1 (6 bases). The germline V gene encodes CDR1 MNHEY and CDR2 SMNVEV (reference sequence). CDR3 length equals 12 residues. V was pared by 9 bases and J by 4 bases, with 10 bases between.

J is TRBJ1-1 and V is TRBV6-5; 7 bases line up with TRBD1. V shed 5 bases, J shed 7 bases, and the junction held 7 bases outside the gene matches. Germline V gives CDR1 MNHEY, CDR2 SVGAGI. The CDR3 sequence is 13 residues long. The CDR3 DNA reads TGTGCCAGCAGTACCCGGACAGGCCTTGAAGCTTTCTTT. Protein product: CASSTRTGLEAFF.

This chain connects TRBV7-3 to TRBJ2-2; tentatively, D is TRBD1 (6 bases). Per germline, CDR1 SGHTA and CDR2 FQGTGA. The CDR3 has 16 amino acids. Trimming pared 6 bases from V and 2 bases from J, leaving 16 bases between. This chain's CDR3 is CASRPPGHPNTGELFF. As DNA, the CDR3 is TGTGCCAGCAGACCACCGGGACACCCTAACACCGGGGAGCTGTTTTTT.

The chain links TRBV5-3 to TRBJ2-1, with D uncertain. TRBV5-3 is treated as an ORF (open reading frame) with a function not yet certain. Trimming left V 1 base short and J 0 bases short, with 8 bases between. This CDR3 contains 15 residues. The CDR3 region is CARSLTDTSYNEQFF. As DNA, the CDR3 is TGTGCCAGAAGCTTGACCGACACCTCCTACAATGAGCAGTTCTTC.

The rearrangement links TRBV19 to TRBJ2-1, with 13 positions matching TRBD2. The CDR3 length is 14 residues. In germline, CDR1 is LNHDA, CDR2 SQIVND (reference sequence). V was clipped by 4 bases and J by 12 bases; unmatched bases: 6. The CDR3 loop reads CASSTGTSGKRQFF. The CDR3 DNA reads as TGTGCCAGTAGTACTGGGACTAGCGGGAAAAGGCAGTTCTTC.

As to this clone: The germline gene is not matched at one end of the junction; a read error may be the cause. The rearrangement links TRBV7-9 to TRBJ2-7, with 7 bases identical to TRBD2. The CDR3 contains 15 residues. Germline V gives CDR1 SEHNR, CDR2 FQNEAQ (reference sequence). CDR3 bases: TGTTCCAGCAGCGTCAGAGCAGCGGGGAACTACGAGCAGTACTTC. Translating it yields CSSSVRAAGNYEQYF.

The V and J genes are TRBV6-5 and TRBJ1-4; TRBD1 matches at 8 bases. The V segment lost 5 bases and the J segment 8 bases; nucleotides outside the gene matches: 7. Looked up from germline, CDR1 is MNHEY and CDR2 is SVGAGI. This CDR3 contains 14 residues. This CDR3 reads CASSPGGAGEKLFF. DNA of the CDR3: TGTGCCAGCAGTCCAGGGGGCGCCGGGGAAAAACTGTTTTTT.

The chain has TRBV7-2 and TRBJ2-5; D ambiguous. Germline CDR1 and CDR2: SGHTA and FQGNSA. V lost 1 base to trimming and J lost 1 base, with 7 bases between them. CDR3 length: 14 amino acids. As DNA, the CDR3 is TGTGCCAGCAGCTTAGGGGCCAGCCAAGAGACCCAGTACTTC. It translates to CASSLGASQETQYF.

The rearrangement uses TRBV19 and TRBJ1-2; D is unresolved. The germline V and J ends were trimmed by 5 bases and 2 bases, with 9 bases remaining between them. Per germline, CDR1 LNHDA and CDR2 SQIVND (reference sequence). CDR3 length equals 13 residues. The chain's CDR3 is CASSSVKNYGYTF. As DNA, the CDR3 is TGTGCCAGTAGTTCAGTGAAAAACTATGGCTACACCTTC.

CDR3 coding DNA: TGTGCCAGCAGCGCAGGGACTAGCGAGGTTTCCTACGAGCAGTACTTC. It yields the protein CASSAGTSEVSYEQYF. The chain combines TRBV9 with TRBJ2-7; 10 positions agree with TRBD2. The ends lost 3 bases at V and 1 base at J; junction bases unmatched: 7. The germline V gene encodes CDR1 SGDLS and CDR2 YYNGEE. The CDR3 has 16 amino acids.

This chain uses TRBV7-9 with TRBJ1-2, with 8 bases fitting TRBD1. The J segment lost 5 bases and the V segment lost 1 base, leaving 9 bases of the junction unmatched. The germline gives CDR1 SEHNR, CDR2 FQNEAQ (reference sequence). This CDR3 is 16 amino acids long. CDR3 sequence (DNA): TGTGCCAGCAGCTTAGTTCGGACAGGGAGGTGGTATGGCTACACCTTC. Translating gives CASSLVRTGRWYGYTF. The full variable domain, rest sourced from reference TRBV7-9 and TRBJ1-2, is DTGVSQNPRHKITKRGQNVTFRCDPISEHNRLYWYRQTLGQGPEFLTYFQNEAQLEKSRLLSDRFSAERPKGSFSTLEIQRTEQGDSAMYLCASSLVRTGRWYGYTFGSGTRLTVV.

V is TRBV6-5 and J is TRBJ1-2; D not certain. Germline V gives CDR1 MNHEY, CDR2 SVGAGI. Trimming removed 5 bases from V and 7 bases from J, with 11 bases in between. The CDR3 loop spans 12 amino acids. CDR3 nucleotides: TGTGCCAGCAGTACCAGGATGTCTGGCTACACCTTC. Amino acid sequence: CASSTRMSGYTF.

The chain carries TRBV2 and TRBJ1-3, with 8 bases aligning to TRBD1. The CDR3 is 14 amino acids. Trimming took 6 bases from V and 1 from J; bases not matched to a gene: 2. Germline V gene sequence: CDR1 SNHLY, CDR2 FYNNEI. The CDR3: CASRDRESGNTIYF. The DNA for the CDR3 is TGTGCCAGCAGGGACAGGGAATCTGGAAACACCATATATTTT.

This sequence joins TRBV5-1 and TRBJ2-5; tentative D call: TRBD2 (6 bases). Germline loops: CDR1 SGHRS, CDR2 YFSETQ. V was pared by 4 bases and J by 5 bases, with 15 bases between. There are 14 residues in the CDR3. In DNA form, the CDR3 reads TGCGCCAGCAGCCAAGCGGGTGTTTGGGAGACCCAGTACTTC. It specifies CASSQAGVWETQYF.

The chain is built from TRBV19 and TRBJ1-2; possible D gene TRBD1, 5 bases. The length of the CDR3 is 12 residues. From germline, CDR1 is LNHDA and CDR2 SQIVND (reference sequence). Between the trimmed V and J ends, which lost 3 bases and 9 bases, there was a span of 11 bases. The CDR3 sequence: CASSILDRSYTF. In DNA form, the CDR3 reads TGTGCCAGTAGTATCTTAGACAGAAGCTACACCTTC.

This clone appeared once. The J gene is TRBJ1-3, the V gene TRBV6-6; D not certain. This CDR3 contains 15 residues. Per the germline V gene, CDR1 is MNHNY and CDR2 is SVGAGI (reference sequence). Trimming shortened V by 4 bases and J by 0 bases, and 10 bases separated the two germline ends. The CDR3 loop is CASSFPRPSGNTIYF. In nucleotides, the CDR3 is TGTGCCAGCAGTTTCCCCAGGCCCTCTGGAAACACCATATATTTT.

This sequence joins TRBV4-1 and TRBJ1-2; D is perhaps TRBD1 (6 bases). The V gene lost 0 bases and the J gene lost 6 bases, with 11 bases spanning the gap. CDR1 MGHRA and CDR2 YSYEKL come from the germline V gene. The CDR3 sequence is 14 residues long. The CDR3 sequence is CASSQDLQGNGYTF. The CDR3 DNA reads TGCGCCAGCAGCCAAGATCTACAGGGTAATGGCTACACCTTC.

The chain uses TRBV6-6 and TRBJ2-5, with D perhaps matching TRBD1 (6 bases). The V gene lost 7 bases and the J gene lost 4 bases, with 19 bases spanning the gap. The CDR3 extends over 15 amino acids. Per the germline V gene, CDR1 is MNHNY and CDR2 is SVGAGI (reference sequence). This CDR3 reads CASIGSQGPGETQYF. CDR3 coding DNA: TGTGCCAGCATTGGGTCACAGGGCCCCGGAGAGACCCAGTACTTC.

Concerning this clone: Its ends do not fully match the called genes, so a read error is possible. The chain's CDR3 is CSVDPGTGVDF. For the CDR3, the DNA is TGCAGCGTTGACCCCGGGACAGGGGTGGACTTC. The chain employs TRBV29-1 and TRBJ2-7; 10 nucleotides align to TRBD1. The CDR3 is 11 amino acids. Germline assignment: CDR1 SQVTM and CDR2 ANQGSEA.

This clone has a single count. CDR3: CASSLDRAYEQFF. CDR3 coding DNA: TGTGCCAGCAGTCTGGACAGGGCCTATGAGCAGTTCTTC. The rearrangement joins TRBV27 to TRBJ2-1, with 8 bases fitting TRBD1. The ends lost 5 bases at V and 8 bases at J; junction bases unmatched: 5. Germline CDR1 is MNHEY and CDR2 is SMNVEV (reference sequence). This CDR3 has 13 residues.

The chain links TRBV4-3 to TRBJ1-4, with unresolved D. The V end was cut by 5 bases, the J end by 8 bases, with 12 bases between. Germline CDR1 reads LGHNA; CDR2 reads YSLEER. There are 13 residues in the CDR3. The chain's CDR3 is CASSYYSGEKLFF. The CDR3 DNA reads as TGCGCCAGCAGCTACTATAGCGGGGAAAAACTGTTTTTT.

As for this clone: At one boundary the junction diverges from the germline segment, which might be a read error. This CDR3 is CSSSLVEGNLAHGELFF. CDR3 DNA sequence: TGTTCCAGCAGCTTAGTGGAGGGGAACCTTGCCCACGGGGAGCTGTTTTTT. The chain combines TRBV7-9 with TRBJ2-2, with TRBD2 as a possible D gene (6 bases). This CDR3 contains 17 residues. Per germline, CDR1 SEHNR and CDR2 FQNEAQ (reference sequence).

The chain uses TRBV2 and TRBJ1-3, with a weak D call TRBD1 (5 bases). Germline V gene sequence: CDR1 SNHLY, CDR2 FYNNEI. This CDR3 has 14 residues. Trimming removed 6 bases at V and 2 bases at J, with 11 bases between. The CDR3 loop reads CASSWGITGNTIYF. In DNA form, the CDR3 reads TGTGCCAGCAGCTGGGGCATAACTGGAAACACCATATATTTT.

The rearrangement links TRBV11-3 to TRBJ2-5; tentatively, D is TRBD2 (5 bases). The end of the DNA is better explained by TRBJ2-7, so the J call may be wrong. Germline-derived CDR1 and CDR2 are SGHNT and YENEEA. The CDR3 has 16 residues. The CDR3 nucleotides read TGTGCCAGCAGGGGCCCGGGAACGGGGAACGTCCACGAGCAGTACTTC. This codes for CASRGPGTGNVHEQYF.

This clone has a handful of counts. The CDR3 DNA reads as TGTGCCAGCACTGCAATACAGGGCACAGATACGCAGTATTTT. As protein: CASTAIQGTDTQYF. The rearrangement links TRBV27 to TRBJ2-3, with D maybe TRBD1 (5 bases). The V gene lost 7 bases and the J gene lost 1 base, with 12 bases spanning the gap. The CDR3 contains 14 residues. The germline CDR1 and CDR2 sequences are MNHEY and SMNVEV (reference sequence).

The chain combines TRBV4-3 with TRBJ2-7, with 14 nucleotides matching TRBD2. With 2 bases clipped from V and 2 bases from J, the junction kept 8 bases outside the gene matches. This CDR3 spans 18 amino acids. CDR1 is LGHNA and CDR2 is YSLEER in the germline V gene. CDR3 nucleotides: TGCGCCAGCAGCCAACTTCCCGGGACTAGCGGGAGTCCCTACGAGCAGTACTTC. As protein: CASSQLPGTSGSPYEQYF.

This chain links TRBV2 with TRBJ2-7; 9 nucleotides align to TRBD1. This CDR3 is built from 14 residues. Losses at the gene ends were 4 bases for V and 7 bases for J; bases not matched to a gene: 8. From germline, CDR1 is SNHLY and CDR2 FYNNEI. The CDR3 DNA is TGTGCCAGCAGTGGGGGGACAGGGTTTTCGGAGCAGTACTTC. This sequence encodes CASSGGTGFSEQYF.